This record concerns one TCR beta chain sequence. The antigen this receptor binds is unknown. No much larger clonotype is one base removed from it; base qualities were not supplied. Cut back by 4 bases and 6 bases, the V and J ends lie 14 bases apart. Taken from cysteine to phenylalanine, the CDR3 has 14 residues. Only the CDR3 part of the read is kept: 42 bases, read in frame from the first base. In the germline V gene, CDR1 corresponds to SGDLS and CDR2 to YYNGEE. Adults with ileal or ileocolonic Crohn's disease for whom ileocolonic resection was indicated were considered eligible. Before DNA extraction, whole ileal mucosal biopsies were kept frozen at -80 degrees C. A TRizol-based method was used to extract genomic DNA from the frozen whole biopsies, and the DNA was quantified with a NanoDrop 2000 spectrophotometer. This entry comes from a study of T cell repertoires in ileal Crohn's disease (dated 2019 in TCRdb). About the investigation overall: Median disease duration was about eight years, and roughly 35% of patients were identified as active smokers at the time of surgery. TCR repertoire analysis was done in a few dozen Crohn's disease patients from a prospective multicentre cohort. The study ran alongside a multicentre cohort designed to identify predictors of early endoscopic recurrence after ileocolonic resection. A Rutgeerts score above i0 was used to define endoscopic postoperative recurrence. A total of roughly 150 mucosal samples from 60 or so patients were sequenced, collected from several sites on the surgical specimen and at postoperative endoscopy. Roughly half of the patients were given postoperative therapy, with ten to eleven receiving thiopurines and approximately 17 receiving anti-TNF agents. Surgery was performed for a complication in all patients, with stricturing disease in roughly 61% and penetrating disease in roughly 40%.

Around 500 nanograms of biopsy DNA per sample were submitted for commercial TCRB immunosequencing. CDR3 regions were amplified from genomic DNA by Adaptive Biotechnology using a two-step, amplification bias-controlled multiplex PCR. Primers for every V and J gene segment were used in the first PCR, and barcodes and Illumina adapters were added in the second PCR. CDR3 libraries were sequenced using an Illumina instrument. In the authors' own workflow: Vendor-provided pipelines were combined with custom analysis of raw data in R/Bioconductor under R version 3.3.0. Clonality, which ranges from 0 to 1, was calculated as the inverse of the normalised Shannon entropy across all productive clones. High-frequency clones were defined as the share of the repertoire occupied by the top 100 clones, with only clones passing a 95% confidence test being retained. The Simpson index measured repertoire diversity, and the Morisita-Horn index measured overlap between samples. TCRdb took this table from immuneACCESS and kept in-frame rearrangements with V and J called. Such tables lack part of the clones; where checked against another copy, unresolved V genes explain under half of the gap, and the rest is unexplained. V and J calls and clone size are copied from that table; D and trimming were computed from the DNA. The sample profile shows 15,000 to 20,000 clones; approximately 87% of them were found once. The ten biggest clones cover 10% of the sample.

Beyond this particular receptor, the publication reports: Mucosal CD4 and CD8 T cells were sorted and sequenced only in a subgroup of patients, whose size was not stated. Compared with CD4 T cells, sorted CD8 T cells held more high-frequency clones, which suggests that the mucosal expansions were mostly CD8. Patients who were active smokers at surgery had a significantly higher proportion of clonal expansions than non-smokers (about 25% vs 18%, p=0.02). Higher high-frequency clone percentages at surgery were associated with endoscopic recurrence; all patients with clonality above 26.8% (18/57) had recurrence.

This receptor was identified in an adult with Crohn's disease. Recombination connected TRBV9 to TRBJ1-3; the D gene remains uncertain. What was sequenced was ileal tissue. The sequenced DNA: TGTGCCAGCAGCACCGGAGGAGACCAAAACACCATATATTTT. Its product reads: CASSTGGDQNTIYF.